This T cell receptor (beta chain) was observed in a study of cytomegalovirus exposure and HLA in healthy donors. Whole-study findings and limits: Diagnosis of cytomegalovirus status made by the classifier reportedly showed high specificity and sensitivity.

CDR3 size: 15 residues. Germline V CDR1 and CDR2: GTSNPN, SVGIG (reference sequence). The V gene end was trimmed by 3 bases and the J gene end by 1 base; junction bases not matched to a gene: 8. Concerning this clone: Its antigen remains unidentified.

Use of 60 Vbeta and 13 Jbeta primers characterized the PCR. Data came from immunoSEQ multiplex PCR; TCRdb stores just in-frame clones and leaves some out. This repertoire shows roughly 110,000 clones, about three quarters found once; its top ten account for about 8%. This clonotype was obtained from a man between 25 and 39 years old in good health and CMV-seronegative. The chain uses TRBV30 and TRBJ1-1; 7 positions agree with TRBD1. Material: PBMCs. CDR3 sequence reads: CAWRYRGVRNTEAFF. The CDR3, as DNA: TGTGCCTGGAGATACAGGGGCGTTCGGAACACTGAAGCTTTCTTT.